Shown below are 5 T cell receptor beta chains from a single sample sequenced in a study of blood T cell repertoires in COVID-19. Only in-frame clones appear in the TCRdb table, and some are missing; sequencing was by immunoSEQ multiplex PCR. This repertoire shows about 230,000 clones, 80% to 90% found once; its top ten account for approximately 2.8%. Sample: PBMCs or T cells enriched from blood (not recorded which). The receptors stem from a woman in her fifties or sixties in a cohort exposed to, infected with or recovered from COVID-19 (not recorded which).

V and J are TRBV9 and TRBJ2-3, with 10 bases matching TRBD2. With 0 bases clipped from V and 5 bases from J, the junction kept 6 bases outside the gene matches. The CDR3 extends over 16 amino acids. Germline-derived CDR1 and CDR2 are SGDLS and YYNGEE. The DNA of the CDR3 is TGTGCCAGCAGCGTAGACCCTAGCGGGGGACAAGATACGCAGTATTTT. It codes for CASSVDPSGGQDTQYF. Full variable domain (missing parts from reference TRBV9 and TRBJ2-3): DSGVTQTPKHLITATGQRVTLRCSPRSGDLSVYWYQQSLDQGLQFLIQYYNGEERAKGNILERFSAQQFPDLHSELNLSSLELGDSALYFCASSVDPSGGQDTQYFGPGTRLTVL.

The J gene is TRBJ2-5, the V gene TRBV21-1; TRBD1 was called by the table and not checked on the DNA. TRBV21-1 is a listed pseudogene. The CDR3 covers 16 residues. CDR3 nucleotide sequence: TGTGCCAGCAGCAGACCGACAGGGGCGGAGGGAGAGACCCAGTACTTC. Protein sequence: CASSRPTGAEGETQYF.

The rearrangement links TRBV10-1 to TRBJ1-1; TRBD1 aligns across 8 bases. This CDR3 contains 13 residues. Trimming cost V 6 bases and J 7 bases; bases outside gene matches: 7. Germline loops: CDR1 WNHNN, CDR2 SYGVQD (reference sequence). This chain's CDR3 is CASSPGQGIEAFF. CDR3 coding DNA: TGCGCCAGCAGCCCCGGACAGGGAATTGAAGCTTTCTTT.

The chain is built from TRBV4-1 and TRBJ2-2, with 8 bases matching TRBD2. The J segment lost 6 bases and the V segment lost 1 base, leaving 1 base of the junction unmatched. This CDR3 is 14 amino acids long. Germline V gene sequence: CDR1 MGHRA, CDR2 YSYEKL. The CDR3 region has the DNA TGCGCCAGCAGCCAAGGGACTAGCCCCGGGGAGCTGTTTTTT. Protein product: CASSQGTSPGELFF.

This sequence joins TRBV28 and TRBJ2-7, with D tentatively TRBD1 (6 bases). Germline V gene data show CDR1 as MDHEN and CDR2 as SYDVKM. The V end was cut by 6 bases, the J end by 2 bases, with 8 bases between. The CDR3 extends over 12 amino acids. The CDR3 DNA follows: TGTGCCAGCAGCACAGGGACCTACGAGCAGTACTTC. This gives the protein CASSTGTYEQYF.